This T cell receptor beta chain was recovered during a study of Ad26.COV2.S vaccination and SARS-CoV-2 variants. Method: immunoSEQ multiplex PCR; TCRdb's copy keeps in-frame clones and lacks some. Of 400,000 to 450,000 clones in the sample, 80% to 95% were seen once. Treatment indicated: some 20 received Ad26.COV2.S at low or high dose, single or two shots; 5 received placebo; per-sample allocation not given. Day 63 after the first injection of vaccine or placebo was the sampling time. The CDR3 contains 10 residues. Deletions cut 6 bases from V and 2 bases from J, with 4 bases between. Germline-derived CDR1 and CDR2 are SQVTM and ANQGSEA. About this clone: The sample holds other DNA sequences that translate to the same CDR3.

Sequenced here: peripheral blood, sampled in a trial of Ad26.COV2.S vaccine versus placebo. This sequence was found in a person between 18 and 60 years old who received the Ad26.COV2.S COVID-19 vaccine or a placebo. J is TRBJ2-5 and V is TRBV29-1; D unresolved. The CDR3 loop is CSVEQETQYF. As DNA, the CDR3 is TGCAGCGTCGAGCAAGAGACCCAGTACTTC.